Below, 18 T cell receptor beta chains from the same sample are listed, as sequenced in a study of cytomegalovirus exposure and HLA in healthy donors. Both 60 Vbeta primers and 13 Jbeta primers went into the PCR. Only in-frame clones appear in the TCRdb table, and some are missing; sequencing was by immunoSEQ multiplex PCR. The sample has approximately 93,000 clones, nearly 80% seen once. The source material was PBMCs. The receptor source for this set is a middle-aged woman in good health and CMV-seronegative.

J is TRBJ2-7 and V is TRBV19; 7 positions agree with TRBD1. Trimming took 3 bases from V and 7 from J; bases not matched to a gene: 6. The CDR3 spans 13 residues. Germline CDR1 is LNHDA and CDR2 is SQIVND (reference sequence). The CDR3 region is CASSMGQLGEQYF. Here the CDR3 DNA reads TGTGCCAGTAGTATGGGACAGTTAGGAGAGCAGTACTTC.

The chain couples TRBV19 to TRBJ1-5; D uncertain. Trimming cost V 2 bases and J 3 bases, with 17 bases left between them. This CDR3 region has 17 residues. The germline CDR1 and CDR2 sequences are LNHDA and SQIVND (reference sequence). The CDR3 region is CASSIRTPTYDNQPQHF. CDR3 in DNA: TGTGCCAGTAGTATACGTACACCGACTTATGACAATCAGCCCCAGCATTTT.

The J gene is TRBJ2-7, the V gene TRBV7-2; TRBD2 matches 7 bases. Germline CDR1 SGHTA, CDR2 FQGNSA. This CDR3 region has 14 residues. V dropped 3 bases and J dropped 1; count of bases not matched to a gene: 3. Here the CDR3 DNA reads TGTGCCAGCAGCTTTTCCGGGAGGTCCTACGAGCAGTACTTC. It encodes CASSFSGRSYEQYF.

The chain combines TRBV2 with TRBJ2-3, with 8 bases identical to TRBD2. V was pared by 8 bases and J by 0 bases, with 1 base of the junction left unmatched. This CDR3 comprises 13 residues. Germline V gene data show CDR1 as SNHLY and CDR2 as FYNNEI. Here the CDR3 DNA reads TGTGCCAGCGTAGCGGGAAGCACAGATACGCAGTATTTT. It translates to CASVAGSTDTQYF.

Here the CDR3 reads CASSYLRGSGNTIYF. The CDR3 bases are TGTGCCAGCAGTTACCTAAGGGGATCTGGAAACACCATATATTTT. The V gene is TRBV6-5, the J gene TRBJ1-3; D perhaps matches TRBD1 (5 bases). Between the trimmed V and J ends, which lost 2 bases and 1 base, there was a span of 9 bases. The germline CDR1 and CDR2 sequences are MNHEY and SVGAGI. This CDR3 is built from 15 residues.

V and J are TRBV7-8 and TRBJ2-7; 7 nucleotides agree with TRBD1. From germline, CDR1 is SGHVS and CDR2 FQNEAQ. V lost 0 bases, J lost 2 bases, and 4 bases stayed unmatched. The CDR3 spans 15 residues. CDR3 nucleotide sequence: TGTGCCAGCAGCTTAGCGGGACAGCCTACCTACGAGCAGTACTTC. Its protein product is CASSLAGQPTYEQYF.

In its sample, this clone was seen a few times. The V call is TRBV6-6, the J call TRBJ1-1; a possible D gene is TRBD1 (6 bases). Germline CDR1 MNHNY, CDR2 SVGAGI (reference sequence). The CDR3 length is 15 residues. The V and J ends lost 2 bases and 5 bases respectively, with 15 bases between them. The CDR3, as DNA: TGTGCCAGCAGTTACCGGGGCAGGGGAGAAACTGAAGCTTTCTTT. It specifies CASSYRGRGETEAFF.

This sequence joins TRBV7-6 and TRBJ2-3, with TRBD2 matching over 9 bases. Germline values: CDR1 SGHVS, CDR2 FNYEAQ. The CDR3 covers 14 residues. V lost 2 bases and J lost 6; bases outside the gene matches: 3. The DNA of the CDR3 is TGTGCCAGCAGCTTAAGCGGGAGGATGGATACGCAGTATTTT. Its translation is CASSLSGRMDTQYF.

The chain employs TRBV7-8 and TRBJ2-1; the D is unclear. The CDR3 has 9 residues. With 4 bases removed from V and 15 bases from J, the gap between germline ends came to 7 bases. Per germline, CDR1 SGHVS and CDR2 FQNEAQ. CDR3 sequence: CASSSPPFF. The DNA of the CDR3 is TGTGCCAGCAGCTCTCCCCCGTTCTTC.

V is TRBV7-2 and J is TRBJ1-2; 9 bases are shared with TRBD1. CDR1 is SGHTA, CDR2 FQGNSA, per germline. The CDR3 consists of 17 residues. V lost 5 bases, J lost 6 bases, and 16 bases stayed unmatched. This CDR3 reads CASSRPPPWDRENGYTF. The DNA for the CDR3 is TGTGCCAGCAGCCGCCCCCCCCCATGGGACAGGGAGAATGGCTACACCTTC.

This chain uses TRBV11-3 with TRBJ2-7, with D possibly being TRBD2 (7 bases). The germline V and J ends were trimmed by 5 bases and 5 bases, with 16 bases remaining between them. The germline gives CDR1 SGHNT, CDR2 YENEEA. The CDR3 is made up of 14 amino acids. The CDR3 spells CASSQTQGGHEQYF. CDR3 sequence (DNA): TGTGCCAGCAGCCAAACACAGGGAGGGCACGAGCAGTACTTC.

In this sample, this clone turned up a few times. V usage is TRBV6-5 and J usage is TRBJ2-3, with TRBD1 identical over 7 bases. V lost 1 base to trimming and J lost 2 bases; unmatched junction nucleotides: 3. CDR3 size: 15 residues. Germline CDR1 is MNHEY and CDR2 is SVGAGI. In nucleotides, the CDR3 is TGTGCCAGCAGTTACTTGGACAGGCTCACAGATACGCAGTATTTT. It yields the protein CASSYLDRLTDTQYF.

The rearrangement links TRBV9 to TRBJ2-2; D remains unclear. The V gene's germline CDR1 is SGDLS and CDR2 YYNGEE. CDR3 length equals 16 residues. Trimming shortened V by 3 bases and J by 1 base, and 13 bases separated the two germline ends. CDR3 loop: CASSENPSGNTGELFF. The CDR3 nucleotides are TGTGCCAGCAGCGAAAATCCATCGGGGAACACCGGGGAGCTGTTTTTT.

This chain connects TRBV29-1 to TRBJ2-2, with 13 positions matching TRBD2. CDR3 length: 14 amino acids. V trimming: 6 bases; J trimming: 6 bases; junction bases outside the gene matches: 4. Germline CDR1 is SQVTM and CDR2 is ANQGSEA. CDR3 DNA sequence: TGCAGCGTGCCAGGACTAGCGGGAGCCGGGGAGCTGTTTTTT. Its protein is CSVPGLAGAGELFF.

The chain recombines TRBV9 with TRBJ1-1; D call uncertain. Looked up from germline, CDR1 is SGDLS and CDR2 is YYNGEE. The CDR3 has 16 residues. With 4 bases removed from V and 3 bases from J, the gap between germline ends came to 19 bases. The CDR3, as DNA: TGTGCCAGCAGCCCCTTGTTATTGATGGGAGACACTGAAGCTTTCTTT. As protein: CASSPLLLMGDTEAFF. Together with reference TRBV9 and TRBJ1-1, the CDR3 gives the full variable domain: DSGVTQTPKHLITATGQRVTLRCSPRSGDLSVYWYQQSLDQGLQFLIQYYNGEERAKGNILERFSAQQFPDLHSELNLSSLELGDSALYFCASSPLLLMGDTEAFFGQGTRLTVV.

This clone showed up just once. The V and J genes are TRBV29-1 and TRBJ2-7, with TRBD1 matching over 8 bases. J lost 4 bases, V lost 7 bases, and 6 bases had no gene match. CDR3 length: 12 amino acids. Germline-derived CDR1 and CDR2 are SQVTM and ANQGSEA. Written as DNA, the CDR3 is TGCAGCGCTACGACAGGGGTTTACGAGCAGTACTTC. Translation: CSATTGVYEQYF.

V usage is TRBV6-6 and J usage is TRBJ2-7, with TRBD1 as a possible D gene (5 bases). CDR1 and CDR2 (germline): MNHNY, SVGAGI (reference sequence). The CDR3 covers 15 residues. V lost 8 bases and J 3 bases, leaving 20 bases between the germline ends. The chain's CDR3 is CASVNYRSLIYEQYF. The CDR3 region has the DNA TGTGCCAGCGTAAATTACAGGAGCCTAATCTACGAGCAGTACTTC.

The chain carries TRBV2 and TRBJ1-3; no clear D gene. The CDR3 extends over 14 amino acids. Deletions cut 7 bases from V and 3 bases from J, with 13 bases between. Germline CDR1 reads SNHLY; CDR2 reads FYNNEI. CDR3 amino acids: CASTPGRVGNTIYF. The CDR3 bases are TGTGCCAGCACCCCCGGGCGGGTTGGAAACACCATATATTTT.